One sample yielded the 22 T cell receptor beta chains listed below, sequenced in a study of shared clonotypes between healthy human individuals. The repertoire was sequenced with immunoSEQ multiplex PCR; TCRdb's copy has only in-frame clones and lacks some. This table holds a few million clones, around 90% found once. Sequencing input: naive CD4+ T cells sorted from blood. Specified subset: CD45RA+ positively selected. These receptors all come from a man between 18 and 35 years old in good health.

The V call is TRBV6-6, the J call TRBJ1-4; D remains ambiguous. This CDR3 spans 15 amino acids. Between the trimmed V and J ends, which lost 7 bases and 0 bases, there was a span of 12 bases. CDR1 and CDR2 (germline): MNHNY, SVGAGI (reference sequence). This CDR3 is CASTFPGTTNEKLFF. CDR3 nucleotides: TGTGCCAGCACCTTCCCCGGCACAACTAATGAAAAACTGTTTTTT.

This CDR3 is CASSQDLRGNQPQHF. The CDR3 DNA reads as TGCGCCAGCAGCCAAGATCTTAGGGGTAATCAGCCCCAGCATTTT. The chain links TRBV4-1 to TRBJ1-5; D possibly corresponds to TRBD1 (5 bases). Germline assignment: CDR1 MGHRA and CDR2 YSYEKL. The V end lost 0 bases, the J end lost 4 bases, and 10 bases lay between the germline ends. The CDR3 runs 15 residues.

This sequence joins TRBV4-3 and TRBJ1-5, with D possibly matching TRBD1 (5 bases). V was trimmed by 0 bases and J by 0 bases, leaving 6 bases between them. In germline, CDR1 is LGHNA, CDR2 YSLEER. There are 15 residues in the CDR3. The CDR3: CASSQETDSNQPQHF. The CDR3 nucleotides read TGCGCCAGCAGCCAAGAGACAGATAGCAATCAGCCCCAGCATTTT.

The gene calls are TRBV5-6 and TRBJ2-5, with TRBD2 identical over 7 bases. Germline-derived CDR1 and CDR2 are SGHDT and YYEEEE. The J segment lost 0 bases and the V segment lost 1 base, leaving 12 bases of the junction unmatched. The CDR3 is made up of 18 amino acids. In DNA form, the CDR3 reads TGTGCCAGCAGCTTGTCACCATCACTAGCGCAGTACCAAGAGACCCAGTACTTC. It is translated as CASSLSPSLAQYQETQYF. Complete variable domain (other parts from reference TRBV5-6 and TRBJ2-5): DAGVTQSPTHLIKTRGQQVTLRCSPKSGHDTVSWYQQALGQGPQFIFQYYEEEERQRGNFPDRFSGHQFPNYSSELNVNALLLGDSALYLCASSLSPSLAQYQETQYFGPGTRLLVL.

The CDR3 loop reads CASSIGGQGINEKLFF. For the CDR3, the DNA is TGTGCCAGTAGTATTGGCGGACAGGGGATAAATGAAAAACTGTTTTTT. The chain couples TRBV19 to TRBJ1-4, with TRBD1 identical over 9 bases. Germline assignment: CDR1 LNHDA and CDR2 SQIVND (reference sequence). V trimming: 3 bases; J trimming: 5 bases; junction bases outside the gene matches: 7. This CDR3 spans 16 amino acids.

The rearrangement joins TRBV5-1 to TRBJ2-2, with 10 bases that match TRBD1. V shed 4 bases, J shed 8 bases, and the junction held 5 bases outside the gene matches. Germline CDR1 is SGHRS and CDR2 is YFSETQ. The CDR3 is 14 amino acids. For the CDR3, the DNA is TGCGCCAGCAGCCCGGGACAGGGGCAGGGGGAGCTGTTTTTT. Its protein is CASSPGQGQGELFF. The full variable domain, rest sourced from reference TRBV5-1 and TRBJ2-2, is KAGVTQTPRYLIKTRGQQVTLSCSPISGHRSVSWYQQTPGQGLQFLFEYFSETQRNKGNFPGRFSGRQFSNSRSEMNVSTLELGDSALYLCASSPGQGQGELFFGEGSRLTVL.

The rearrangement links TRBV5-5 to TRBJ1-2, with a possible D match to TRBD1 (5 bases). Trimming pared 0 bases from V and 2 bases from J, leaving 11 bases between. CDR3 length: 15 amino acids. Germline V gene sequence: CDR1 SGHKS, CDR2 YYEKEE (reference sequence). For the CDR3, the DNA is TGTGCCAGCAGCTTGGGCCAGGGAGGCAACTATGGCTACACCTTC. The encoded protein is CASSLGQGGNYGYTF.

Notes on this clone: Germline is not matched at one junction end, which may reflect a read error. The rearrangement links TRBV6-5 to TRBJ2-7; D might be TRBD1 (7 bases). Germline assignment: CDR1 MNHEY and CDR2 SVGAGI. The CDR3 consists of 14 residues. The CDR3 sequence: CTSRPAEGAREQYF. The CDR3 DNA follows: TGTACCAGCAGACCCGCGGAGGGGGCGCGGGAGCAGTACTTC.

The CDR3 loop reads CASKEGRSTDTQYF. The DNA of the CDR3 is TGTGCCAGTAAGGAGGGCCGGAGCACAGATACGCAGTATTTT. V is TRBV19 and J is TRBJ2-3; tentatively, D is TRBD2 (6 bases). V was pared by 7 bases and J by 0 bases, with 11 bases between. Germline V CDR1 and CDR2: LNHDA, SQIVND (reference sequence). The CDR3 has 14 amino acids.

This clone appeared a single time. The V and J genes are TRBV6-5 and TRBJ1-3; D remains ambiguous. Per the germline V gene, CDR1 is MNHEY and CDR2 is SVGAGI. Trimming shortened V by 2 bases and J by 4 bases, and 9 bases separated the two germline ends. The CDR3 totals 14 residues. The CDR3 DNA reads TGTGCCAGCAGTTACGGGGTCGAAGGAAACACCATATATTTT. Translation gives CASSYGVEGNTIYF.

This clone occurred once. The genes are TRBV9 and TRBJ1-1; D not certain. Per the germline V gene, CDR1 is SGDLS and CDR2 is YYNGEE. This CDR3 comprises 19 residues. V lost 3 bases and J 3 bases, leaving 27 bases between the germline ends. The CDR3 reads CASSDHPGPANGWDTEAFF. As DNA, the CDR3 is TGTGCCAGCAGCGACCACCCGGGTCCAGCCAACGGATGGGACACTGAAGCTTTCTTT.

The chain has TRBV21-1 and TRBJ1-5. TRBV21-1 is annotated as a pseudogene. The CDR3 runs to 15 residues. For the CDR3, the DNA is TGTGCCAGCAGCCGGAACGGGAGTAGCAATCAGCCCCAGCATTTT. Encoded protein: CASSRNGSSNQPQHF.

The genes are TRBV14 and TRBJ2-1, with 8 bases lining up with TRBD1. The germline V gene encodes CDR1 SGHDN and CDR2 FVKESK. V lost 3 bases to trimming and J lost 6 bases; unmatched junction nucleotides: 1. The CDR3 loop spans 13 amino acids. CDR3 loop: CASSHDRGNEQFF. The CDR3 coding sequence is TGTGCCAGCAGCCATGACAGGGGCAATGAGCAGTTCTTC.

This chain joins TRBV19 and TRBJ2-7; D is unclear. The germline V gene encodes CDR1 LNHDA and CDR2 SQIVND (reference sequence). Trimming removed 7 bases from V and 0 bases from J, with 10 bases in between. The CDR3 runs to 13 residues. The CDR3: CASKDRNSYEQYF. DNA for the CDR3: TGTGCCAGTAAAGACCGCAACTCCTACGAGCAGTACTTC.

CDR3 loop: CASSYEREKLFF. In DNA form, the CDR3 reads TGTGCCAGCAGTTACGAAAGGGAAAAACTGTTTTTT. The chain combines TRBV6-6 with TRBJ1-4; D unclear. The V and J ends lost 2 bases and 8 bases respectively, with 6 bases between them. The CDR3 covers 12 residues. Germline V gene lookup returns CDR1 MNHNY and CDR2 SVGAGI (reference sequence).

The chain has TRBV5-1 and TRBJ1-2; no reliable D call. Trimming removed 0 bases at V and 6 bases at J, with 15 bases between. Germline CDR1 is SGHRS and CDR2 is YFSETQ. The CDR3 sequence is 15 residues long. CDR3: CASSLELGSANGYTF. CDR3 sequence (DNA): TGCGCCAGCAGCTTGGAGCTAGGGTCAGCAAATGGCTACACCTTC.

This chain uses TRBV11-2 with TRBJ2-7, with D perhaps matching TRBD1 (6 bases). CDR3 length: 14 amino acids. Deletions cut 0 bases from V and 7 bases from J, with 13 bases between. CDR1 and CDR2 (germline): SGHAT, FQNNGV. The CDR3 spells CASSLDRQDPEQYF. The CDR3 nucleotides are TGTGCCAGCAGCTTAGATAGACAGGATCCTGAGCAGTACTTC.

This clone was picked up a small number of times. This chain connects TRBV28 to TRBJ1-2; D is undetermined. Germline-derived CDR1 and CDR2 are MDHEN and SYDVKM. V was shortened by 8 bases and J by 4 bases, with 14 bases between the two germline ends. The CDR3 is 13 amino acids. This CDR3 reads CASVERGGYGYTF. CDR3 bases: TGTGCCAGCGTCGAACGGGGAGGCTATGGCTACACCTTC.

The chain links TRBV7-2 to TRBJ2-1; no definite D call. Trimming removed 3 bases from V and 7 bases from J, with 4 bases in between. CDR3 size: 11 residues. The germline gives CDR1 SGHTA, CDR2 FQGNSA. DNA of the CDR3: TGTGCCAGCAGCTTGCCTAATGAGCAGTTCTTC. It codes for CASSLPNEQFF.

The rearrangement links TRBV2 to TRBJ2-7; 7 positions match TRBD1. Germline lookup yields CDR1 SNHLY and CDR2 FYNNEI. V was clipped by 7 bases and J by 0 bases; unmatched bases: 6. The length of the CDR3 is 14 residues. The CDR3 spells CASIPGQASYEQYF. For the CDR3, the DNA is TGTGCCAGCATCCCTGGACAGGCCTCCTACGAGCAGTACTTC.

This chain joins TRBV4-1 and TRBJ2-3; D may be TRBD2 (6 bases). From germline, CDR1 is MGHRA and CDR2 YSYEKL. CDR3 length: 16 amino acids. Deletions cut 3 bases from V and 0 bases from J, with 13 bases between. The CDR3 bases are TGCGCCAGCAGCCAGCGGGAAGCGGGTAGCACAGATACGCAGTATTTT. Protein: CASSQREAGSTDTQYF.

The V and J genes are TRBV6-5 and TRBJ2-2; D perhaps matches TRBD1 (6 bases). The length of the CDR3 is 15 residues. From germline, CDR1 is MNHEY and CDR2 SVGAGI. The V and J ends lost 6 bases and 2 bases respectively, with 13 bases between them. Here the CDR3 reads CASSRGQRNTGELFF. CDR3 sequence (DNA): TGTGCCAGCAGCCGCGGACAGAGAAACACCGGGGAGCTGTTTTTT.